This T cell receptor beta chain was recorded in a study of graft-versus-host responses after intestinal transplantation. Germline CDR1 and CDR2: SEHNR and FQNEAQ (reference sequence). This CDR3 is 14 amino acids long. The V end lost 1 base, the J end lost 6 bases, and 11 bases lay between the germline ends. TCRdb's table, derived via immunoSEQ multiplex PCR, lists solely in-frame clones and lacks some. Here the sample spans around 84,000 clones, roughly four fifths being singletons. A remark on this clone: The antigen is undetermined.

The source of this sequence is a human donor who received an intestinal transplant. The V gene is TRBV7-9, the J gene TRBJ2-3; D remains unclear. The specimen was unstimulated CD8+ T cells sorted from spleen or lymph node cells, collected before intestinal transplant. CDR3 amino acids: CASSLESDWDTQYF. CDR3 nucleotides: TGTGCCAGCAGCTTAGAATCGGATTGGGATACGCAGTATTTT.